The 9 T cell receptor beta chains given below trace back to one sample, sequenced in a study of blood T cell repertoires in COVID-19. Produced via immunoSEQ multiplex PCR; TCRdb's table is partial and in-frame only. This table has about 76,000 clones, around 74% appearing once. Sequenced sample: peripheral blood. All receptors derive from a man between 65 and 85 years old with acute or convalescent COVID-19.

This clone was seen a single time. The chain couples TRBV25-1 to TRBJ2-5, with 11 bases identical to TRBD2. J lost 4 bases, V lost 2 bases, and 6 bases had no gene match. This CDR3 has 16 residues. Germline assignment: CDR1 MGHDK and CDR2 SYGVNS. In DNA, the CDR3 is TGTGCCAGCAGTGAAGGGGTAGCGGGAGGGCCAGAGACCCAGTACTTC. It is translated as CASSEGVAGGPETQYF.

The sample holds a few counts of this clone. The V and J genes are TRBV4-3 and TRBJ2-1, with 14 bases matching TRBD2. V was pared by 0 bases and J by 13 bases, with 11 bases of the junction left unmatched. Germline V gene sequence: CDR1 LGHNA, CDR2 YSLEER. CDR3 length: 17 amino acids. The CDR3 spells CASSQDAGLAGGNGQFF. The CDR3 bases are TGCGCCAGCAGCCAAGATGCTGGACTAGCGGGAGGCAACGGTCAGTTCTTC.

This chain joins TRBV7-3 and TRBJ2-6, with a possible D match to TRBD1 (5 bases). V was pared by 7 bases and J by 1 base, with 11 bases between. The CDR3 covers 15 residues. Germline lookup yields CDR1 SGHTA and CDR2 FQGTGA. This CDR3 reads CASTNQGSGANVLTF. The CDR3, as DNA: TGTGCCAGCACCAACCAGGGATCTGGGGCCAACGTCCTGACTTTC.

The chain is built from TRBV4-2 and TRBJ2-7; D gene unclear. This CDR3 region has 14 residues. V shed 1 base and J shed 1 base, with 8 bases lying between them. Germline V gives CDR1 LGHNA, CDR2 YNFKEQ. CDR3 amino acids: CASSQGGGSYEQYF. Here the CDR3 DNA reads TGTGCCAGCAGCCAAGGAGGCGGTTCCTACGAGCAGTACTTC.

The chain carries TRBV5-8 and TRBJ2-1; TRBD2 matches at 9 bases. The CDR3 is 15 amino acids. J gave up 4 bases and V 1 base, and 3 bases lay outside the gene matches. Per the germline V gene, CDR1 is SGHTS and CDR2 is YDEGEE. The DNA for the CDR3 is TGTGCCAGCAGCTTGCGTCTAGCGGGGTACAATGAGCAGTTCTTC. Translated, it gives CASSLRLAGYNEQFF.

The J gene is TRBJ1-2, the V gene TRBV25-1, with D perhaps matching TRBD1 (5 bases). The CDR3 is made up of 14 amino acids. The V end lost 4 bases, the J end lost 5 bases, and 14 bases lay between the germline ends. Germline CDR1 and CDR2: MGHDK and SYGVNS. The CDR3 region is CASSVQGKGYGYTF. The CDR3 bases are TGTGCCAGCAGTGTGCAGGGTAAGGGGTATGGCTACACCTTC.

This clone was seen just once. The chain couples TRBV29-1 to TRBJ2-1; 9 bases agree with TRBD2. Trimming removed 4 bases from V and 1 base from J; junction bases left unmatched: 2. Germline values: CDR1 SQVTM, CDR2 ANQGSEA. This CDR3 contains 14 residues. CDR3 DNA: TGCAGCGTTGCACTAGCGGGTTCCTACAATGAGCAGTTCTTC. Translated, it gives CSVALAGSYNEQFF.

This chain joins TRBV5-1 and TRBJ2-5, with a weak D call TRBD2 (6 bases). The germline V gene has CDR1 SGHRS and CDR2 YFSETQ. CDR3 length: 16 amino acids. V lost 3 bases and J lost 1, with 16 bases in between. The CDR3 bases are TGCGCCAGCAGCTCGCGGGACGCGGGCAGCCAAGAGACCCAGTACTTC. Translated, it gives CASSSRDAGSQETQYF.

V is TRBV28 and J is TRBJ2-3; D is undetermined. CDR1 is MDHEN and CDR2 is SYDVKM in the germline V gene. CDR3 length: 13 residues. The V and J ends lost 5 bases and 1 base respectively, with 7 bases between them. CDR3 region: CASSLGRTDTQYF. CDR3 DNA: TGTGCCAGCAGTCTGGGCCGCACAGATACGCAGTATTTT.